A single sample gave rise to the 27 T cell receptor beta chains below, sequenced in a study of OX40 agonist ivuxolimab in advanced cancers. Libraries were prepared by immunoSEQ multiplex PCR; TCRdb keeps only in-frame clonotypes and omits some of them. The data contain about 35,000 clones, approximately 80% of them singletons. Here the sequenced sample was CD4+ or CD8+ T cells sorted from blood, taken in a trial of the OX40 agonist ivuxolimab. These receptors came from an adult with an advanced solid tumor such as melanoma, head and neck, liver or kidney cancer.

V is TRBV21-1 and J is TRBJ2-5; TRBD1 is the table's D call and was not checked against the DNA. TRBV21-1 is recorded as a pseudogene. This CDR3 is 17 amino acids long. The CDR3 loop reads CASSKEGTQGMQETQYF. The DNA for the CDR3 is TGTGCCAGCAGCAAAGAGGGTACCCAGGGGATGCAAGAGACCCAGTACTTC.

The chain has TRBV5-1 and TRBJ2-2, with 7 bases fitting TRBD2. From germline, CDR1 is SGHRS and CDR2 YFSETQ. With 4 bases clipped from V and 6 bases from J, the junction kept 9 bases outside the gene matches. The CDR3 loop spans 15 amino acids. The CDR3 nucleotides read TGCGCCAGCAGCCTACGACTAGCCGTGGCCGGGGAGCTGTTTTTT. This encodes CASSLRLAVAGELFF.

This chain links TRBV28 with TRBJ1-5, with TRBD1 as a possible D gene (5 bases). V was trimmed by 5 bases and J by 5 bases, leaving 10 bases between them. CDR1 is MDHEN and CDR2 is SYDVKM in the germline V gene. CDR3 length: 13 amino acids. CDR3 in DNA: TGTGCCAGCAGTACAGAGGGGTATCAGCCCCAGCATTTT. It specifies CASSTEGYQPQHF.

This chain joins TRBV7-9 and TRBJ1-1; D is unclear. There are 11 residues in the CDR3. Germline V gives CDR1 SEHNR, CDR2 FQNEAQ (reference sequence). V was cut by 5 bases and J by 1 base, with 2 bases left in between. As DNA, the CDR3 is TGTGCCAGCAGCCAGAACACTGAAGCTTTCTTT. It specifies CASSQNTEAFF.

This clone came up a few times. The genes are TRBV19 and TRBJ2-6, with D unresolved. CDR3 length: 14 residues. The V gene lost 1 base and the J gene lost 0 bases, with 1 base spanning the gap. Germline V gene lookup returns CDR1 LNHDA and CDR2 SQIVND (reference sequence). For the CDR3, the DNA is TGTGCCAGTAGTATAGTCTCTGGGGCCAACGTCCTGACTTTC. It translates to CASSIVSGANVLTF.

The V call is TRBV19, the J call TRBJ1-1; D remains ambiguous. Deletions cut 7 bases from V and 4 bases from J, with 16 bases between. The CDR3 runs to 14 residues. The germline V gene encodes CDR1 LNHDA and CDR2 SQIVND (reference sequence). CDR3 coding DNA: TGTGCCAGTACCCCCGGGCGCTACGGCACTGAAGCTTTCTTT. Residues: CASTPGRYGTEAFF.

This clone appeared a few times. The rearrangement uses TRBV7-6 and TRBJ2-3; D unclear. The CDR3 contains 12 residues. V shed 1 base and J shed 5 bases, with 4 bases lying between them. Germline CDR1 is SGHVS and CDR2 is FNYEAQ. CDR3 bases: TGTGCCAGCAGCTTAGATGGAGATACGCAGTATTTT. This codes for CASSLDGDTQYF.

The chain employs TRBV10-3 and TRBJ1-1, with unresolved D. Per germline, CDR1 ENHRY and CDR2 SYGVKD. The CDR3 length is 13 residues. Trimming cost V 0 bases and J 7 bases, with 9 bases left between them. The CDR3 loop is CAISESERSEAFF. In DNA form, the CDR3 reads TGTGCCATCAGTGAGTCGGAGAGGAGTGAAGCTTTCTTT.

This chain joins TRBV6-5 and TRBJ2-7, with 9 bases that match TRBD1. The CDR3 is 15 amino acids. Looked up from germline, CDR1 is MNHEY and CDR2 is SVGAGI. J gave up 3 bases and V 5 bases, and 8 bases lay outside the gene matches. This chain's CDR3 is CASSTGDRVVYEQYF. The CDR3 bases are TGTGCCAGCAGTACGGGGGACAGGGTCGTCTACGAGCAGTACTTC.

The chain has TRBV4-1 and TRBJ2-7; TRBD1 aligns across 7 bases. V dropped 5 bases and J dropped 0; count of bases not matched to a gene: 4. The length of the CDR3 is 14 residues. The germline gives CDR1 MGHRA, CDR2 YSYEKL. The CDR3 nucleotides are TGCGCCAGCAGCTTAGACAGGGCCTCCTACGAGCAGTACTTC. Its protein is CASSLDRASYEQYF.

This rearrangement joins TRBV28 to TRBJ2-1; 8 bases are shared with TRBD2. V dropped 6 bases and J dropped 4; count of bases not matched to a gene: 11. The CDR3 runs to 16 residues. CDR1 is MDHEN and CDR2 is SYDVKM in the germline V gene. The CDR3 DNA follows: TGTGCCAGCAGGACATTAAGCGGGAGTGAATACAATGAGCAGTTCTTC. It translates to CASRTLSGSEYNEQFF.

The chain recombines TRBV23-1 with TRBJ2-7; 7 nucleotides agree with TRBD2. TRBV23-1 qualifies as an ORF whose function is uncertain. V trimming: 0 bases; J trimming: 6 bases; junction bases outside the gene matches: 8. The CDR3 consists of 15 residues. CDR3: CASSQSGREGSEQYF. The DNA for the CDR3 is TGCGCCAGCAGTCAATCGGGCAGGGAGGGAAGCGAGCAGTACTTC.

This clone was recorded once. The genes are TRBV6-1 and TRBJ1-1; D is uncertain. The CDR3 totals 14 residues. The ends were cut back, 6 bases at V and 2 bases at J, with 13 bases in the middle. Germline CDR1 is MNHNS and CDR2 is SASEGT. This CDR3 is CASSVAGINTEAFF. As DNA, the CDR3 is TGTGCCAGCAGCGTCGCTGGCATAAACACTGAAGCTTTCTTT.

V gene TRBV6-1 combines with J gene TRBJ2-7; 8 nucleotides line up with TRBD1. This CDR3 has 15 residues. After removal of 4 bases from V and 1 base from J, the junction contained 6 bases not matched to a gene. Germline V gene sequence: CDR1 MNHNS, CDR2 SASEGT. CDR3 region: CASSVGQGLSYEQYF. The DNA of the CDR3 is TGTGCCAGCAGTGTCGGACAGGGCTTGTCCTACGAGCAGTACTTC.

The chain links TRBV13 to TRBJ2-1; TRBD1 matches 10 bases. There are 15 residues in the CDR3. Germline CDR1 and CDR2: PRHDT and FYEKMQ (reference sequence). With V trimmed by 5 bases and J by 9 bases, 10 bases remained unmatched. The DNA for the CDR3 is TGTGCCAGCAGCCCGCTGGGGACAGGGGATACTGAGCAGTTCTTC. Translation: CASSPLGTGDTEQFF.

The chain recombines TRBV7-2 with TRBJ2-3; 7 bases agree with TRBD2. After removal of 4 bases from V and 1 base from J, the junction contained 11 bases not matched to a gene. The CDR3 totals 17 residues. From germline, CDR1 is SGHTA and CDR2 FQGNSA. CDR3 nucleotide sequence: TGTGCCAGCAGCTCTGGGTCCAGCGGGGAACGCACAGATACGCAGTATTTT. This gives the protein CASSSGSSGERTDTQYF.

This chain joins TRBV19 and TRBJ2-3; D is possibly TRBD2 (6 bases). Germline lookup yields CDR1 LNHDA and CDR2 SQIVND (reference sequence). The CDR3 length is 12 residues. CDR3 bases: TGTCCGACGGAGGTGGGGGGAGATACGCAGTATTTT. This codes for CPTEVGGDTQYF.

V gene TRBV11-2 combines with J gene TRBJ2-2; 8 nucleotides agree with TRBD1. The V and J ends lost 5 bases and 6 bases, in that order; junction bases with no gene match: 5. This CDR3 region has 14 residues. Germline CDR1 SGHAT, CDR2 FQNNGV. This chain's CDR3 is CASSLTGGPGELFF. CDR3 in DNA: TGTGCCAGCAGCCTTACAGGGGGGCCCGGGGAGCTGTTTTTT.

This clone was seen a few times. J is TRBJ1-5 and V is TRBV4-1, with TRBD1 identical over 9 bases. The CDR3 extends over 15 amino acids. Germline CDR1 and CDR2: MGHRA and YSYEKL. V was clipped by 4 bases and J by 4 bases; unmatched bases: 5. The CDR3 region is CASSLTGTGNQPQHF. DNA for the CDR3: TGCGCCAGCAGCCTGACCGGGACAGGGAATCAGCCCCAGCATTTT.

This chain joins TRBV28 and TRBJ2-7; TRBD1 matches 7 bases. The V and J ends lost 10 bases and 4 bases, in that order; junction bases with no gene match: 7. This CDR3 is built from 12 residues. Germline V gene data show CDR1 as MDHEN and CDR2 as SYDVKM. The CDR3 DNA is TGTGCCACCAGGGACAGCCGGTACGAGCAGTACTTC. It translates to CATRDSRYEQYF.

The chain is built from TRBV28 and TRBJ1-6; D is unresolved. V lost 2 bases and J lost 8, with 13 bases in between. There are 15 residues in the CDR3. Germline V gives CDR1 MDHEN, CDR2 SYDVKM. Here the CDR3 DNA reads TGTGCCAGCAGTTTACTTCGGGGTAGTGATTCACCCCTCCACTTT. It translates to CASSLLRGSDSPLHF.

In nucleotides, the CDR3 is TGTGCCAGTAGCGCCCCCGCGGCTAACTATGGCTACACCTTC. It yields the protein CASSAPAANYGYTF. The chain employs TRBV19 and TRBJ1-2; no definite D call. CDR1 is LNHDA and CDR2 is SQIVND in the germline V gene (reference sequence). With 6 bases removed from V and 0 bases from J, the gap between germline ends came to 11 bases. The CDR3 sequence is 14 residues long.

This chain connects TRBV5-5 to TRBJ2-1, with 11 bases lining up with TRBD2. Unmatched junction bases numbered 4, after V lost 0 bases and J lost 8 bases. CDR1 SGHKS and CDR2 YYEKEE come from the germline V gene (reference sequence). The length of the CDR3 is 15 residues. CDR3 nucleotide sequence: TGTGCCAGCAGCTTGGGTAGCGGGAGGGGAGATGAGCAGTTCTTC. Residues: CASSLGSGRGDEQFF.

The chain employs TRBV6-1 and TRBJ2-7, with D hard to call. CDR3 size: 12 residues. Germline loops: CDR1 MNHNS, CDR2 SASEGT. Trimming shortened V by 5 bases and J by 3 bases, and 8 bases separated the two germline ends. The DNA for the CDR3 is TGTGCCAGCAGTTTGCGAGACTACGAGCAGTACTTC. Its translation is CASSLRDYEQYF.

Comment on this clone: A much bigger clone sits one base away, suggesting this may be a read error. This sample includes further DNA sequences coding for the same CDR3. This chain links TRBV6-5 with TRBJ2-1; D uncertain. CDR1 and CDR2 from the germline V gene are MNHEY and SVGAGI. This CDR3 has 11 amino acids. Deletions cut 10 bases from V and 7 bases from J, with 11 bases between. CDR3 nucleotide sequence: TGTGCCACCGGGCTTTCTAATGAGCAGTTCTTC. It specifies CATGLSNEQFF.

V and J are TRBV7-9 and TRBJ2-1; D tentatively fits TRBD1 or TRBD2 (5 bases each). Germline-derived CDR1 and CDR2 are SEHNR and FQNEAQ (reference sequence). V was clipped by 0 bases and J by 15 bases, with 18 bases between them. There are 14 residues in the CDR3. For the CDR3, the DNA is TGTGCCAGCAGCTTAGCCGGGGCACCAAAAGGTCTGTTCTTC. Encoded protein: CASSLAGAPKGLFF.

The CDR3 DNA follows: TGTGCCAGCAGCTTGGCGGGGGTATTCTACGAGCAGTACTTC. Its protein is CASSLAGVFYEQYF. The gene calls are TRBV5-6 and TRBJ2-7; D possibly corresponds to TRBD2 (6 bases). Looked up from germline, CDR1 is SGHDT and CDR2 is YYEEEE. This CDR3 spans 14 amino acids. V lost 0 bases and J 3 bases, leaving 10 bases between the germline ends.